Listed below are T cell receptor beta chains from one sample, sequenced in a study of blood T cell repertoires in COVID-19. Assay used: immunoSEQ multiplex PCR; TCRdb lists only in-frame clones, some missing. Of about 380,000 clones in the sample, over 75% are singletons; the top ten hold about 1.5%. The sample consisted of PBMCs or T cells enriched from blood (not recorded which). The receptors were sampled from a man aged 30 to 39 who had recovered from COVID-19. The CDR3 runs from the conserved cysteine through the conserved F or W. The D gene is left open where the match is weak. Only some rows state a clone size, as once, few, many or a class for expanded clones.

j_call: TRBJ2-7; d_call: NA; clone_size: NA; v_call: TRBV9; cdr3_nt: TGTGCCAGCAGCGTCGGGACTGTATCCTACGAGCAGTACTTC; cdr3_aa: CASSVGTVSYEQYF
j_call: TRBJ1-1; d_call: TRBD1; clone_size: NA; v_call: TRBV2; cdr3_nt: TGTGCCAGCGAGAGGACAGGGGGGGAGACGGGCAAGAACACTGAAGCTTTCTTT; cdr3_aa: CASERTGGETGKNTEAFF
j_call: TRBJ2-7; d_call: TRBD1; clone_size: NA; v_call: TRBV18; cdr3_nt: TGTGCCAGCTCAACGCAGGGGGATGAAGTGAGGCAGTACTTC; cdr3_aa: CASSTQGDEVRQYF
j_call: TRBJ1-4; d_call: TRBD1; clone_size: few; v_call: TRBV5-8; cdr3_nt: TGTGCCAGCAGCTTGACAGGGGTCATGTCTAATGAAAAACTGTTTTTT; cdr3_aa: CASSLTGVMSNEKLFF
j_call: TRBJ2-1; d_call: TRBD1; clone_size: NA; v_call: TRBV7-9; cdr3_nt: TGTGCCAGCAGCAAGGGACAGGGATCCTACAATGAGCAGTTCTTC; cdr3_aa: CASSKGQGSYNEQFF
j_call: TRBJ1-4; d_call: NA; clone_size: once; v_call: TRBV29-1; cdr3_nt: TGCAGCGTTGGGGGGAGGGGAGAAAAACTGTTTTTT; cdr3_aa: CSVGGRGEKLFF
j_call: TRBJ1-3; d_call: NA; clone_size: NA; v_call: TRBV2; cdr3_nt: TGTGCCAGCAGTGAAAGGACACTCTCTGGAAACACCATATATTTT; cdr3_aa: CASSERTLSGNTIYF
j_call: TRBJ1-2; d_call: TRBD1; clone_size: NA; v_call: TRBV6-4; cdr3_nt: TGTGCCAGCAGCCCCGGACAGGGTAAAAACTATGGCTACACCTTC; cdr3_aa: CASSPGQGKNYGYTF
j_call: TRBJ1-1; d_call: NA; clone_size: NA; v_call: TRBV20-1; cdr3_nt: TGCAGTGCAGCCCCTGTCGGGGAAGCTTTCTTT; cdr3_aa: CSAAPVGEAFF
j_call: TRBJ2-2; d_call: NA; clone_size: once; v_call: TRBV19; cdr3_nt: TGTGCCAGTCAAGGGCAGGGTCGGACCGGGGAGCTGTTTTTT; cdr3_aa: CASQGQGRTGELFF
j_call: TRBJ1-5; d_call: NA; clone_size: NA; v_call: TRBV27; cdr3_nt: TGTGCCAGCAGTCTATCTGGGGGGAATCAGCCCCAGCATTTT; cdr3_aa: CASSLSGGNQPQHF
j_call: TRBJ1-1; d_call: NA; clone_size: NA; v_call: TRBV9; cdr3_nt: TGTGCCAGCAGCGTAGCTACACAGGGTGAAGCTTTCTTT; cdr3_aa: CASSVATQGEAFF
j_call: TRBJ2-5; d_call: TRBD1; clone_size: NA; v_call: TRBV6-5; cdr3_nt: TGTGCCAGCATCCCGACAGGGGGGGAAGAGACCCAGTACTTC; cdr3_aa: CASIPTGGEETQYF
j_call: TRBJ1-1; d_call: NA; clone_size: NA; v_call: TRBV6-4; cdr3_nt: TGTGCCAGCAGTGAAACGGCGGGGGTGTGGACTGAAGCTTTCTTT; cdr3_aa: CASSETAGVWTEAFF
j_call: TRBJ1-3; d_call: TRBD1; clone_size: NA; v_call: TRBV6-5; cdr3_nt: TGTGCCAGCAGGGGACAGGGTCTCTCTGGAAACACCATATATTTT; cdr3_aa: CASRGQGLSGNTIYF
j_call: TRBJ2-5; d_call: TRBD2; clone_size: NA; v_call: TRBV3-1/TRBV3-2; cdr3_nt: TGTGCCAGCAGCCGAATAGGACTAGCGGGGGGGAGGCAAGAGACCCAGTACTTC; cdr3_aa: CASSRIGLAGGRQETQYF